A single T cell receptor (beta chain) is shown here with its context. This receptor's antigen is unknown. One base away there is no much larger clone; base qualities are not given. These data originate in a study of blood T cell repertoires in COVID-19 (dated by TCRdb to the early 2020s). Context from the whole study: Samples from collaborators originated in the United States, Italy and Spain and spanned both the acute and convalescent phases of COVID-19. The prospective study material was composed of cDNA or gDNA derived from T cells, B-cell-depleted T cells, or PBMCs. The dataset comprised deeply sampled blood TCRbeta repertoires from subjects exposed to, actively infected with, or recovered from COVID-19. The repertoires were released in a freely available public database meant as a resource for research on the immune response to SARS-CoV-2. The samples were drawn from the first 160 participants of the ongoing ImmuneRACE study and from about 1,200 subjects provided by 6 global collaborators. Sample metadata almost always included a de-identified subject ID, COVID-19 status, age in years and sex. Where HLA class I and class II types were available, the types were taken from metadata supplied by the sample provider, not from assay-based typing. Study-level results and caveats: The quantity of clinical and demographic metadata differed by source and by participant and was supplied without curation.

TCRbeta CDR3 regions were amplified from genomic DNA using the immunoSEQ Assay, a bias-controlled multiplex PCR. For the original study's pipeline: Nucleated cell counts per sample were estimated from amplification of reference gene primers within the assay. To quantify the absolute abundance of each unique TCRbeta CDR3 rearrangement, sequence reads were collapsed and filtered. For each sample, productive Simpson clonality was calculated as the square root of Simpson's diversity index across productive rearrangements. The table comes from immuneACCESS by way of TCRdb, which keeps in-frame sequences with V and J called. Part of the clones is missing from these tables; in studies checked, under half for an unresolved V gene and the rest for unknown reasons. V, J and clone size derive from that table, while D and trimming were established from the DNA sequence. The sample data list about 170,000 clones, and 84% of these were observed just once. In total, the top ten clones hold around 7.7% of the sample.

From the cysteine through the phenylalanine, the CDR3 covers 12 amino acids. CDR3 DNA only is kept here, 36 bases in frame from base 1. The germline V gene specifies MNHEY as CDR1 and SVGAGI as CDR2. For this chain, trimming is 5 bases at the V end and 10 bases at the J end, and the number of junction bases without a gene match is 5. Samples from volunteer blood donors who had recovered from COVID-19 were contributed by a second Seattle source. Each collaborating institution followed its own protocols to collect whole blood in K2EDTA tubes. For TCRbeta analysis, collaborators shipped samples in one of three forms: frozen whole blood, isolated PBMCs, or DNA extracted from either of those sample types.

The rearrangement combines TRBV6-5 with TRBJ2-1, and 7 bases in between align with TRBD2. Sequenced: peripheral blood. The source of this sequence is a man in his forties who had recovered from COVID-19. The DNA sequence reads TGTGCCAGCAGTCCGCCTAGCGGAGAGCAGTTCTTC. The translation is CASSPPSGEQFF.